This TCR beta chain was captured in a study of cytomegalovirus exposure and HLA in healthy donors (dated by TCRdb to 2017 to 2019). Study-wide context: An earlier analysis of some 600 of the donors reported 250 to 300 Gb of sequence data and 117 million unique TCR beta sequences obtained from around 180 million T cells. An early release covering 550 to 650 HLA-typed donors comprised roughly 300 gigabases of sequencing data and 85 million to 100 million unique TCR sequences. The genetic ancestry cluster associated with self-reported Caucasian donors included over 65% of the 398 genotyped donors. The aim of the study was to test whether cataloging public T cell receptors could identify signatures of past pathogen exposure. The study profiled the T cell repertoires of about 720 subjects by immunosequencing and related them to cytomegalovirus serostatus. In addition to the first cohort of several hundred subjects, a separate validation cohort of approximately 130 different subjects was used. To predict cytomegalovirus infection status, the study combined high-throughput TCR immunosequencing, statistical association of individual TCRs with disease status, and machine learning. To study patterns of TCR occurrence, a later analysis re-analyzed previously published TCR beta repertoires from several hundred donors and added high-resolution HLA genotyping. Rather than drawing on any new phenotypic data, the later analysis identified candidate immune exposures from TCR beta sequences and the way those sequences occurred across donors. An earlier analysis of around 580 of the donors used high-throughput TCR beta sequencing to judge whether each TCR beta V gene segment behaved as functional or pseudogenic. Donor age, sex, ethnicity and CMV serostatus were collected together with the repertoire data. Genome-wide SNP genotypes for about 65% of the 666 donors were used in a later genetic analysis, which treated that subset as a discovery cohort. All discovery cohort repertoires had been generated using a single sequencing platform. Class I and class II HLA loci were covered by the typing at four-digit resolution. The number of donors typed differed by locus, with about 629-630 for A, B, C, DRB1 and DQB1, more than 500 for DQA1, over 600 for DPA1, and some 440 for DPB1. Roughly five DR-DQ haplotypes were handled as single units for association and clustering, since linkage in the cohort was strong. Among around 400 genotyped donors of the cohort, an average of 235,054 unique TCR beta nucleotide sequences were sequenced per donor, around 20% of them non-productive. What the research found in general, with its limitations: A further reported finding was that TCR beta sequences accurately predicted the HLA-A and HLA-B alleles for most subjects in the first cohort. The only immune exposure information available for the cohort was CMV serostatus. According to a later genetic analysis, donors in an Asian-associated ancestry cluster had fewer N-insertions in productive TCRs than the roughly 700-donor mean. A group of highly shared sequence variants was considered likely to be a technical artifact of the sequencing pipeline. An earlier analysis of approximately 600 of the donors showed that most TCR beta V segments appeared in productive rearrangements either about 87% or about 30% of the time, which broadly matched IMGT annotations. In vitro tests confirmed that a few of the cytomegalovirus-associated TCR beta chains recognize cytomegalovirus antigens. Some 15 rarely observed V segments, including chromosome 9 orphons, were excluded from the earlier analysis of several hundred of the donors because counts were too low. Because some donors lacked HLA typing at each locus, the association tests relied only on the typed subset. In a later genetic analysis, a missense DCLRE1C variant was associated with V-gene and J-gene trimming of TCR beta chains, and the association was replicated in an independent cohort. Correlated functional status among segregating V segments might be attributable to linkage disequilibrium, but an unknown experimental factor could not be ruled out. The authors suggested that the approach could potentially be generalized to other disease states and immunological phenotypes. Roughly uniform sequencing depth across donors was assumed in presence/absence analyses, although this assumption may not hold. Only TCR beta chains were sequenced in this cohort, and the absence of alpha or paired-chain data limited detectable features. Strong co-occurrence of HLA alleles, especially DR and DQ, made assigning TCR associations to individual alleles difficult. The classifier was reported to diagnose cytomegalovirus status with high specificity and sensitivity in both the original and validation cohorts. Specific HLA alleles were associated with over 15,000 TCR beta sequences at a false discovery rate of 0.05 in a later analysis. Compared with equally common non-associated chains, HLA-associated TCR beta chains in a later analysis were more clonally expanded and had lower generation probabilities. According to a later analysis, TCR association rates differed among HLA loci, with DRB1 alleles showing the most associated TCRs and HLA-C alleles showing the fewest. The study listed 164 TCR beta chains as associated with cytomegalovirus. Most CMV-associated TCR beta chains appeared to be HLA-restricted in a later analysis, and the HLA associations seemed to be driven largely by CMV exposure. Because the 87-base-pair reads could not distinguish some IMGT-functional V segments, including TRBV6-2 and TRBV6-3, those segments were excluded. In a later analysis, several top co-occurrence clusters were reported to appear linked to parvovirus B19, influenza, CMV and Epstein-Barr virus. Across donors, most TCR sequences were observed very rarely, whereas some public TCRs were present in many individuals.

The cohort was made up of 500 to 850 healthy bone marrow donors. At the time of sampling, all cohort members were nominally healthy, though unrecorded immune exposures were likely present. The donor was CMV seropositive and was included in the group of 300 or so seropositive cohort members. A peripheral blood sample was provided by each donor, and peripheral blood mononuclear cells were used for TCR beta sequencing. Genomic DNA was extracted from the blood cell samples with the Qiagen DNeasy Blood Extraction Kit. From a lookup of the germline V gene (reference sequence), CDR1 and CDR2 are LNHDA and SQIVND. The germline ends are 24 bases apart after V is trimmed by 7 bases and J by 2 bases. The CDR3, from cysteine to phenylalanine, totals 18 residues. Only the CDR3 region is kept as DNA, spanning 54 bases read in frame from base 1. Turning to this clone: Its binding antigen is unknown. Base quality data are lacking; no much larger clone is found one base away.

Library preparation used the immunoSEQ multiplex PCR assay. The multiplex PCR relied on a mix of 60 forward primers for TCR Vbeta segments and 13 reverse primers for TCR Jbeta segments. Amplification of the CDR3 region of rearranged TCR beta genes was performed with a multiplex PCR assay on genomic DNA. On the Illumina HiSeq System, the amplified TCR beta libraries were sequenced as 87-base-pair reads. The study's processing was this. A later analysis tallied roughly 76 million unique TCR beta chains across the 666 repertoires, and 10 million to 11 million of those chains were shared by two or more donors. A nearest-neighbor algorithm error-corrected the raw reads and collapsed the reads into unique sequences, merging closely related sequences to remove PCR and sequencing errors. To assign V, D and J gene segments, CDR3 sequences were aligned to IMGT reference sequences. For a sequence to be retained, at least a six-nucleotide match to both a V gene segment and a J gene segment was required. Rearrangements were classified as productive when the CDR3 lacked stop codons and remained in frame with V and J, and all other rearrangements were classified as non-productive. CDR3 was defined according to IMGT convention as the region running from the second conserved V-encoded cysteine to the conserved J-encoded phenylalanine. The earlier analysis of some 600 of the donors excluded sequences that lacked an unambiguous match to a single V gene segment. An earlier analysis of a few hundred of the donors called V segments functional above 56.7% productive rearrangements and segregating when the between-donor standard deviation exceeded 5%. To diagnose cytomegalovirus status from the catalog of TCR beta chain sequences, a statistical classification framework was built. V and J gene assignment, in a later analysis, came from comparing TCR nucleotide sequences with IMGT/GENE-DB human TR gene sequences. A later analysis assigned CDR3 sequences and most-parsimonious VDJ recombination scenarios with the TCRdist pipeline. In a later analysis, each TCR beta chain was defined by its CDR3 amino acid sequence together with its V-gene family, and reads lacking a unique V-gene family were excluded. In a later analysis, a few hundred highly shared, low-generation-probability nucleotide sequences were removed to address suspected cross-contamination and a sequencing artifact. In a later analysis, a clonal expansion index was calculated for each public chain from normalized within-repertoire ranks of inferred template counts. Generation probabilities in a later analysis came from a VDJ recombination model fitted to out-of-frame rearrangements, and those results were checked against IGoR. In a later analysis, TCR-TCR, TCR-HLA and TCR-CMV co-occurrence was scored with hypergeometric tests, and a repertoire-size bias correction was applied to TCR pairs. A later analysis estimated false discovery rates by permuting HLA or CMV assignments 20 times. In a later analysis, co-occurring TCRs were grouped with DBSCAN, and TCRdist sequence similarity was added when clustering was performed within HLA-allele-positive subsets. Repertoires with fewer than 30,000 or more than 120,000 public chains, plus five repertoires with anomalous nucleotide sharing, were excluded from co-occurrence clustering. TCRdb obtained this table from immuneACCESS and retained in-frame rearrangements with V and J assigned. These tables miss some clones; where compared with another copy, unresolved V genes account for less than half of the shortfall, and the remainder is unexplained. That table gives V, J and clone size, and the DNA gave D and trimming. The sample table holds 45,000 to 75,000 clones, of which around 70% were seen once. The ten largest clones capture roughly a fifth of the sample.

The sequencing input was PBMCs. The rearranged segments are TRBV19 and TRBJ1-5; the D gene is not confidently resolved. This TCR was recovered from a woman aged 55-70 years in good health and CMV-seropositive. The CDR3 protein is CASTLWGGGRVGNQPQHF. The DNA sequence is TGTGCCAGTACTCTTTGGGGAGGAGGGAGGGTCGGCAATCAGCCCCAGCATTTT.